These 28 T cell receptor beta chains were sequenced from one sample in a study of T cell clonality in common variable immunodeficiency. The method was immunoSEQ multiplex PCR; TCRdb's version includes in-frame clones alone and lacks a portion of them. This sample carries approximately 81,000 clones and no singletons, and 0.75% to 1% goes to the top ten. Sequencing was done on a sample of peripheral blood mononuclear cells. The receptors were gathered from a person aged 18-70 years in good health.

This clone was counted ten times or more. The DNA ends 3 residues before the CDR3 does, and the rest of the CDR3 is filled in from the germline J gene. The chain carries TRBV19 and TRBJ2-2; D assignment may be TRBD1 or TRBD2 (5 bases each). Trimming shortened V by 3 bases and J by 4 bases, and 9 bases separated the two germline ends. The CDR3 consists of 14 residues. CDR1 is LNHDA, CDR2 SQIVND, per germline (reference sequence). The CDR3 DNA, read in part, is TGTGCCAGTAGTATTGAGGGGCTCACCGGGGAG. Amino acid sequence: CASSIEGLTGE. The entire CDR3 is CASSIEGLTGELFF. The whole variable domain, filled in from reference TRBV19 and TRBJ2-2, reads DGGITQSPKYLFRKEGQNVTLSCEQNLNHDAMYWYRQDPGQGLRLIYYSQIVNDFQKGDIAEGYSVSREKKESFPLTVTSAQKNPTAFYLCASSIEGLTGELFFGEGSRLTVL.

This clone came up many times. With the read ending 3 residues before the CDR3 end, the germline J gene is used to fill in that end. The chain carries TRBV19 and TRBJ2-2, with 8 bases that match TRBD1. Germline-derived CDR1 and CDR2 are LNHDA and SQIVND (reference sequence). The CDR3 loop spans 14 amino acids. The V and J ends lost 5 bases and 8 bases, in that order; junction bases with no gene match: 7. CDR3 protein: CASSESGGYGELFF. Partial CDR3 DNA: TGTGCCAGTAGTGAGTCAGGGGGCTATGGGGAG.

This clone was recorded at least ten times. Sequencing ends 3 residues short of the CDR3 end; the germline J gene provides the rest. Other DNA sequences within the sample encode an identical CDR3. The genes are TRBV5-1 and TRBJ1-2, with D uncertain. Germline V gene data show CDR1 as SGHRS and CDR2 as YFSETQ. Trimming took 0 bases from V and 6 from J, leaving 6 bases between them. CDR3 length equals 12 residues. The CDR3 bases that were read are TGCGCCAGCAGCTTGGATCGTGATGGC. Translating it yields CASSLDRDG. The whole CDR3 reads CASSLDRDGYTF.

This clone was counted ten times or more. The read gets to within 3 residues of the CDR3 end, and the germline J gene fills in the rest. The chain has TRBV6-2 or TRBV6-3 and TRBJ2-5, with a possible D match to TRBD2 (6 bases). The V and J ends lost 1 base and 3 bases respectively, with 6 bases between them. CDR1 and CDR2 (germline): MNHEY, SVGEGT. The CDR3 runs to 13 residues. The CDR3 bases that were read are TGTGCCAGCAGTTACTGGGGGGAAGAGACC. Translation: CASSYWGEET. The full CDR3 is CASSYWGEETQYF.

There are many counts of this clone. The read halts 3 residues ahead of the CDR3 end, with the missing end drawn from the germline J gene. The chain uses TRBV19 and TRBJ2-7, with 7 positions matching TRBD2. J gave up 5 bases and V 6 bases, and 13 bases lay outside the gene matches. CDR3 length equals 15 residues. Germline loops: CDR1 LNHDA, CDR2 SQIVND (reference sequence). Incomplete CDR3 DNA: TGTGCCAGTAGCAGGGAGGGTGCGGCCCTCCACGAG. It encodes CASSREGAALHE. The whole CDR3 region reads CASSREGAALHEQYF.

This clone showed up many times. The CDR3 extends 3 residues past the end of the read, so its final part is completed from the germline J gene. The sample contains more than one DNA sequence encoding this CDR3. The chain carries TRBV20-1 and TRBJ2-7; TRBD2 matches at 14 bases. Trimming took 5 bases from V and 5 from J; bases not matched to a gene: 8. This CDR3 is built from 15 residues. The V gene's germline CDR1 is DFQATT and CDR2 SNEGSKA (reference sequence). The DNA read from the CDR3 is TGCAGTGCTCCATCGGGACTAGCGGGAGTCAACGAG. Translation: CSAPSGLAGVNE. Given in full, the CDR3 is CSAPSGLAGVNEQYF.

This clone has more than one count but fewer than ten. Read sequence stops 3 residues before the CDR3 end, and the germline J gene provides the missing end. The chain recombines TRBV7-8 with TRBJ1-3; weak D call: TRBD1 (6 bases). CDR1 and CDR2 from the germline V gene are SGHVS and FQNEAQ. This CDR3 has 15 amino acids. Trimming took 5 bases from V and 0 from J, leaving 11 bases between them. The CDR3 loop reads CASSPTGPSGNTIYF. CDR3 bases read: TGTGCCAGCAGCCCCACAGGGCCCTCTGGAAACACC.

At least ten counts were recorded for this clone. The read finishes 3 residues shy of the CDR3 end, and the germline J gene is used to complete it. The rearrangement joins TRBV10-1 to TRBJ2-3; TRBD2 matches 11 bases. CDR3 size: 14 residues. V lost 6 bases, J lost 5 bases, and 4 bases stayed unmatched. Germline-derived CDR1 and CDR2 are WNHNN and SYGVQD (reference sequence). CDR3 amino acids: CASREGLAGDTQYF. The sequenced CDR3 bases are TGCGCCAGCAGGGAAGGACTAGCGGGAGATACG.

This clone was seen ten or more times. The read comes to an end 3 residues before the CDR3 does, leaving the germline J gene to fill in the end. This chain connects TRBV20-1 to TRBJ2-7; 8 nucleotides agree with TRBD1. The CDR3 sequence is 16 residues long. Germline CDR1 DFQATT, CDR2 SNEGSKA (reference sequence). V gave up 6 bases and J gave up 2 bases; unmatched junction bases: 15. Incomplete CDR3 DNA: TGCAGTGCCAAAGCCAGGGGGCAGTTTAATACCTACGAG. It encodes CSAKARGQFNTYE. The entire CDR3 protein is CSAKARGQFNTYEQYF.

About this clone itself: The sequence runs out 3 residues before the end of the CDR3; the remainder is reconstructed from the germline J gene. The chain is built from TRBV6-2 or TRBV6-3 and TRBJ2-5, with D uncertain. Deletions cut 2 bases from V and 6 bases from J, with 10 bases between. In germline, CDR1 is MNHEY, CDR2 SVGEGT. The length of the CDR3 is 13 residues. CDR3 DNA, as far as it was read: TGTGCCAGCAGTTACGCCGCCGGTCAGACC. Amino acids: CASSYAAGQT. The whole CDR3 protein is CASSYAAGQTQYF.

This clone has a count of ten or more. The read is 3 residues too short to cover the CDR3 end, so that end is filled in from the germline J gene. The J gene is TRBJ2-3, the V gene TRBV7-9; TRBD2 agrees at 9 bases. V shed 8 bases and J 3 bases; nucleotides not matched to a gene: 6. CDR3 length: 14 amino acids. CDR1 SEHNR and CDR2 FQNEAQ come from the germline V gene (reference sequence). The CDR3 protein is CASCSGRGTDTQYF. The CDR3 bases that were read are TGTGCCAGCTGTAGCGGGAGAGGTACAGATACG.

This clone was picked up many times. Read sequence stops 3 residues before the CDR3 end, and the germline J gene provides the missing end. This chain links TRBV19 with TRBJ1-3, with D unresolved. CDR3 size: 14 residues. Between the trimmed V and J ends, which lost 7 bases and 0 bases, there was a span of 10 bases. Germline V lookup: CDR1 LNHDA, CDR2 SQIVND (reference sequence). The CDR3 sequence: CASIAVFSGNTIYF. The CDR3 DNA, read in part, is TGTGCCAGTATAGCGGTTTTCTCTGGAAACACC.

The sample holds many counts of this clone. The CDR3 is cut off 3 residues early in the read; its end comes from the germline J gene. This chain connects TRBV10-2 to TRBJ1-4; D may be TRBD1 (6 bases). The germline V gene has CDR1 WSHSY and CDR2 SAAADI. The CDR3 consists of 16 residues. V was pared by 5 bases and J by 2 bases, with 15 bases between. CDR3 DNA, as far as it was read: TGCGCCAGCAGTTATACCGGGGGGGCTACTAATGAAAAA. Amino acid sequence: CASSYTGGATNEK. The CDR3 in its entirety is CASSYTGGATNEKLFF.

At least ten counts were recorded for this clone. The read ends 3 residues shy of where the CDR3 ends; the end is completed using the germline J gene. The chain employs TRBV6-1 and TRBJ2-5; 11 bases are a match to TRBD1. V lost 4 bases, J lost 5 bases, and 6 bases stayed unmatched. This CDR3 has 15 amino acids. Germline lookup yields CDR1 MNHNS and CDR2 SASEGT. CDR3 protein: CASSGDRGVQETQYF. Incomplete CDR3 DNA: TGTGCCAGCAGTGGGGACAGGGGGGTTCAGGAGACC.

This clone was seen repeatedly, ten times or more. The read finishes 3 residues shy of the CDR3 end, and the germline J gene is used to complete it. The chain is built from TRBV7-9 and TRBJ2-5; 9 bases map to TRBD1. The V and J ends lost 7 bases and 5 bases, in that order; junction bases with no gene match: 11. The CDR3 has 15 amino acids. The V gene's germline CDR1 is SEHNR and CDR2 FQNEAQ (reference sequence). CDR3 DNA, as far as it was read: TGTGCCAGCACCCTGGACAGGGGCCTCTCTGAGACC. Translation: CASTLDRGLSET. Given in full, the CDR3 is CASTLDRGLSETQYF.

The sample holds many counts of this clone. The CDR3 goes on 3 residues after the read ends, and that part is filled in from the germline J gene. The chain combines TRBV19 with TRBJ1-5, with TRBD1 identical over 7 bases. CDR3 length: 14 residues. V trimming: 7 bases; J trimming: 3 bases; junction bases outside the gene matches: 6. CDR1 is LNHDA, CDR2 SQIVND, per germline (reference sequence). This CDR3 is CASTPGGANQPQHF. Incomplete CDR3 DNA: TGTGCCAGTACCCCAGGGGGAGCCAATCAGCCC.

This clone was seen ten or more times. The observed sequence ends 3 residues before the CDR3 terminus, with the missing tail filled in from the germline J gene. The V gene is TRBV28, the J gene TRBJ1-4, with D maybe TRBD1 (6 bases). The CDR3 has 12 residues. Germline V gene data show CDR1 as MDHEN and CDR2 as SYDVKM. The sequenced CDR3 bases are TGTGCCAGCAGTTTCGCGCAGGGGCAA. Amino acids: CASSFAQGQ. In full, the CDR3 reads CASSFAQGQLFF.

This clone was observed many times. The CDR3 sequence is CSVLGLARYNEQFF. CDR3 DNA, as far as it was read: TGCAGTGTTCTAGGACTAGCGAGATACAATGAG. The chain employs TRBV20-1 and TRBJ2-1; TRBD2 agrees at 9 bases. From the germline J gene comes the end of the CDR3, since the read stops 3 residues before it. Germline lookup yields CDR1 DFQATT and CDR2 SNEGSKA (reference sequence). The length of the CDR3 is 14 residues. J gave up 4 bases and V 7 bases, and 8 bases lay outside the gene matches.

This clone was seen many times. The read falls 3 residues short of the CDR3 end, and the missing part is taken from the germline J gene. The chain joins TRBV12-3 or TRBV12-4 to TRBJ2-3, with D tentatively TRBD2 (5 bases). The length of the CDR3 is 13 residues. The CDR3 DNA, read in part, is TGTGCCAGCAGTTACATCCTCGGGGAGACG. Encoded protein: CASSYILGET. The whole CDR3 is CASSYILGETQYF.

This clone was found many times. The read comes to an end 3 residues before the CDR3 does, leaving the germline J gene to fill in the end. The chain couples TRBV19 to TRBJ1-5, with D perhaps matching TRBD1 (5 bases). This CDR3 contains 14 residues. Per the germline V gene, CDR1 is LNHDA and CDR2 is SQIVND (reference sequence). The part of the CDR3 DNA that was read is TGTGCCAGTAGTATCAACCCCAGGGTGTCACCC. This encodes CASSINPRVSP. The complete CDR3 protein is CASSINPRVSPQHF.

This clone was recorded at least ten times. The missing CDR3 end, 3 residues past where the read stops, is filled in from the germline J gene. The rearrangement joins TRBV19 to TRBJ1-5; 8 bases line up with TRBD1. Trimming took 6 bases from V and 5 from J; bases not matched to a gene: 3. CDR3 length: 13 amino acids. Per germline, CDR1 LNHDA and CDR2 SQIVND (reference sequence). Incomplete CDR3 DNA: TGTGCCAGTAGCCAGGACAGGGATCAGCCC. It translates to CASSQDRDQP. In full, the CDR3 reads CASSQDRDQPQHF.

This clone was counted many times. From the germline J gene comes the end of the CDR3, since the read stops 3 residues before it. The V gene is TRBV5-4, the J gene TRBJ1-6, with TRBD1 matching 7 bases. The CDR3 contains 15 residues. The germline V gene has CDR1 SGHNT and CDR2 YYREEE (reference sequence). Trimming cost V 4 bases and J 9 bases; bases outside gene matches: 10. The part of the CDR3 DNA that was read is TGTGCCAGCAGCAAAGCAACAGGGGCTCGTTCACCC. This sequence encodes CASSKATGARSP. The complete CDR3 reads CASSKATGARSPLHF.

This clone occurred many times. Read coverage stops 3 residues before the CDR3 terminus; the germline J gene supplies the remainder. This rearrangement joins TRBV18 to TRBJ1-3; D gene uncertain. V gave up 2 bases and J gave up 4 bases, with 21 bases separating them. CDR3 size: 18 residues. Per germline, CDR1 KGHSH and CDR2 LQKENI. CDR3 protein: CASSPLPLDSGSGNTIYF. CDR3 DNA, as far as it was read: TGTGCCAGCTCACCATTGCCGCTCGATTCAGGCTCCGGAAACACC.

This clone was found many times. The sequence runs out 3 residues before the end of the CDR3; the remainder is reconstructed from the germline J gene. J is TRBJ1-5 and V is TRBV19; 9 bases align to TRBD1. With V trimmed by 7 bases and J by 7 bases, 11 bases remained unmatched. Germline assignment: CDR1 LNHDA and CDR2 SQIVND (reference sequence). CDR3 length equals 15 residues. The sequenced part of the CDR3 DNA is TGTGCCAGTATAGACACGGACAGGGGTACCCAGCCC. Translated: CASIDTDRGTQP. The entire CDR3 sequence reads CASIDTDRGTQPQHF.

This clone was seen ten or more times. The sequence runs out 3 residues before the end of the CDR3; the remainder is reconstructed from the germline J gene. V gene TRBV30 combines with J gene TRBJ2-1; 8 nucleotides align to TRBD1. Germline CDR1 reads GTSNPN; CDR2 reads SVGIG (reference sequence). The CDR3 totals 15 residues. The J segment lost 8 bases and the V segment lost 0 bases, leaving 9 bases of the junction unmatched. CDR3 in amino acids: CAWSVLGQGWDEQFF. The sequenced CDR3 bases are TGTGCCTGGAGTGTTTTAGGACAGGGCTGGGATGAG.

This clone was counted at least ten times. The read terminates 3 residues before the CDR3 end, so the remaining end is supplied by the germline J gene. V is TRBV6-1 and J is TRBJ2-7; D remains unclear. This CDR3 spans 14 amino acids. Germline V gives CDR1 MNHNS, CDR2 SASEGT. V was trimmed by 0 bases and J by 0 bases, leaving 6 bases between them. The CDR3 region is CASSEAGYSYEQYF. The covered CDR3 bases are TGTGCCAGCAGTGAAGCAGGGTACTCCTACGAG.

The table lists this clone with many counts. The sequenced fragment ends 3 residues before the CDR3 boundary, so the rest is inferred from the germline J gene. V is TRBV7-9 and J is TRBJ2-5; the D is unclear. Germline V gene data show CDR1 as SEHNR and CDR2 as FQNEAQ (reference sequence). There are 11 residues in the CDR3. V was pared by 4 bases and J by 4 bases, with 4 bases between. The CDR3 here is CASSSIETQYF. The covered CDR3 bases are TGTGCCAGCAGCTCCATAGAGACC.

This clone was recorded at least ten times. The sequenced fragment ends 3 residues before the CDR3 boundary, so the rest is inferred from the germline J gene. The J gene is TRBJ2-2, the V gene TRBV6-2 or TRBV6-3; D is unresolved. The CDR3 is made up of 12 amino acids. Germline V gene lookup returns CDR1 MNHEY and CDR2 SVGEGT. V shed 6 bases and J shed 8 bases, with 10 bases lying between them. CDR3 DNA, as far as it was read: TGTGCCAGCAGCTTAGACTCTGGGGAG. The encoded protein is CASSLDSGE. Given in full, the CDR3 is CASSLDSGELFF.